This T cell receptor (beta chain) was found in a study of shared clonotypes between healthy human individuals. Genomic DNA of every subset was divided equally among multiple immunoSEQ plates. This table comes from immunoSEQ multiplex PCR, and its TCRdb copy is limited to in-frame clones, with some not included. The data contain millions of clones, roughly 93% of them seen just once; the ten biggest clones take up about 0.37%. Per germline, CDR1 SGHAT and CDR2 FQNNGV. V lost 5 bases to trimming and J lost 0 bases, with 22 bases between them. The CDR3 has 18 residues. The receptor was derived from a man aged 18 to 29 in good health. Some clones in this sample may be carry-over from other donors' samples. Sequenced input: naive CD4+ T cells from PBMCs. Subset noted: CD45RA+ positively selected. V is TRBV11-2 and J is TRBJ1-1; possibly TRBD1 for D (5 bases). The CDR3 region is CASSAPLGPPPMNTEAFF. The CDR3 DNA reads as TGTGCCAGCAGCGCGCCCCTGGGACCACCTCCCATGAACACTGAAGCTTTCTTT.